This TCR beta chain was retrieved from a study of type 1 and type 2 diabetes patients (dated by TCRdb to between 2015 and 2016). For the wider study: Recruited in China, the cohort was made up of 9 or 10 type 1 diabetes patients, a few type 2 diabetes patients and about six nondiabetic controls. The whole study generated 15 million to 20 million paired-end reads. TCRbeta repertoires were profiled by high-throughput sequencing in the study to compare type 1 diabetes, type 2 diabetes and nondiabetic individuals. Similar V gene usage was observed when roughly 19-cycle and roughly 25-cycle amplification were compared, suggesting similar primer efficiencies and random PCR bias. TCRbeta libraries were sequenced paired-end on Illumina HiSeq 2000 or MiSeq instruments. Type 2 diabetes patients were included as a disease comparison group for the type 1 diabetes patients. Across the study, CD4+ and CD8+ T cells were positively selected from PBMCs using CD4 or CD8 MicroBeads on MACS columns. Here is what the overall study found, with its caveats: In both CD4+ and CD8+ T cells, type 2 diabetes repertoires were highly diverse, with diversity significantly greater than that of type 1 diabetes repertoires. The study groups were not matched for age and gender, which could possibly have biased interpretation. Only a few highly-expanded CD4+ clones (median one) were found in type 2 diabetes patients, and these clones made up a median roughly 4% of reads. Because only a limited number of T2D and control samples were sequenced, some T1D-only HECs might also appear in more T2D or control samples. Type 2 diabetes and control samples had highly correlated V and J gene usage patterns, with an average between-sample correlation of roughly 0.97.

The run used an Illumina MiSeq. Genomic DNA from sorted T cell subsets was used as template for TCRbeta CDR3 amplification. Multiplex PCR with 30 forward and 13 reverse primers amplified the TCRbeta CDR3 region. After the PCR products were purified with AMPure XP beads, a second PCR of roughly 25 cycles was run to add indices and adaptors. Before sequencing, the QIAquick Gel Extraction Kit was used to gel-purify the libraries. The original methods were these. FLASH was used to merge the paired-end reads, and IgBLAST was used to align the reads to IMGT V, D and J germline references. Reads with below 70% alignment identity to germline references were discarded, and about 11,000,000 reads were retained study-wide. CDR3 boundaries, reading frame and productivity were assigned according to IMGT definitions. Highly-expanded clones were defined as clones making up 1% or more of reads, and normalized Shannon entropy was used to measure diversity. Unpaired two-tailed t-tests were used to test for differences in Shannon entropy between groups. TCRdb ran its own pipeline on the public reads, namely fastp trimming at Q25 and MiXCR clone calling, and kept in-frame beta chains. Merged by CDR3 protein, the rows form single entries marked with the most common genes and DNA. TCRdb's processing, not the study's, gives the V and J calls here. This sample holds around 300,000 distinct CDR3 sequences; around 47% were observed only once. The ten largest account for 12% to 15% of the sample.

Every diabetic patient fulfilled standard classification criteria for type 1 or type 2 diabetes, and glucose and C-peptide were measured using WHO-recommended methods. Exclusion applied to any donor with other autoimmune diseases or infections within the previous four weeks. Roughly 9.3 milliliters of peripheral blood were drawn from each participant. PBMCs were isolated with LymphoPrep density separation. A note on this clonotype: Its recognized antigen is unknown. No base qualities exist here, and no much larger clone lies one base off it.

The germline V and J ends show losses of 4 bases and 5 bases respectively, and no gene match explains 6 bases of the junction. From a lookup of the germline V gene, CDR1 and CDR2 are SGDLS and YYNGEE. Including cysteine and phenylalanine, the CDR3 has 15 amino acids. Kept here is only the CDR3 DNA, which spans 45 bases and is read in frame from base 1. The receptor was derived from a man aged 18 to 30 with type 2 diabetes. The V gene is TRBV9 and the J gene is TRBJ2-5; TRBD2 matches 12 bases in the middle. Material: peripheral blood mononuclear cells (PBMCs). The nucleotide sequence is given as TGTGCCAGCAGCTTCGGACTAGCGGGACGGGAGACCCAGTACTTC. Translated, it gives CASSFGLAGRETQYF.